These T cell receptor beta chains were read from a single sample in a study of human T cells and chemical hapten exposure. MiXCR was run by TCRdb on the RACE reads, yielding one entry per CDR3 protein. The sample has 90,000 to 110,000 distinct CDR3 sequences, 9.2% seen once. This specimen was whole blood, taken in connection with sensitization to the hapten diphenylcyclopropenone (DPC). The receptor set was obtained from a woman aged 35 to 49 with alopecia areata. Some clones in this sample may be carry-over from other donors' samples. Each CDR3 is given without its conserved first and last residue.

>TRBV4-3
ASSQDRGLYGYT
>TRBV28
ASSFPGVPYEQY
>TRBV7-8
ASSLLPGLANEKLF
>TRBV11-2
ASSLGPYTGELF
>TRBV3-1
ASSQLGSTGELF
>TRBV11-2
ASSSLVVETQY
>TRBV7-2
ASSPTGGRQDSPLH
>TRBV6-5
ASSYSPGQPQH
>TRBV2
ASSAQRAGELF
>TRBV28
ASRRQGAGYGYT
>TRBV19
ASHTGTSVTEQF
>TRBV28
ASSSVRDTGELF
>TRBV2
ASVGQFTDTQY
>TRBV6-5
ASVGDTQY
>TRBV5-5
ASRLGQGALTGELF
>TRBV28
ASSLPSGGSDTQY